This T cell receptor beta chain was sequenced for a study of blood T cell repertoires in COVID-19. As originally analysed: Reference gene primer amplification in the assay estimated nucleated cell counts. TCRdb's table, derived via immunoSEQ multiplex PCR, lists solely in-frame clones and lacks some. V and J calls plus clone size are reproduced from that table; the DNA served to infer D and trimming. The sample yields around 90,000 clones, about 80% seen once. Losses at the gene ends were 6 bases for V and 6 bases for J; bases not matched to a gene: 3. Germline V gene data show CDR1 as MNHEY and CDR2 as SVGAGI. This CDR3 has 13 residues.

V is TRBV6-5 and J is TRBJ1-2; 11 bases map to TRBD1. The sequence was collected from a human donor in a cohort sampled during active COVID-19. Sequencing was done on a sample of peripheral blood. The CDR3 reads CASRAGQGDGYTF. The DNA for the CDR3 is TGTGCCAGCAGGGCGGGACAGGGGGATGGCTACACCTTC.